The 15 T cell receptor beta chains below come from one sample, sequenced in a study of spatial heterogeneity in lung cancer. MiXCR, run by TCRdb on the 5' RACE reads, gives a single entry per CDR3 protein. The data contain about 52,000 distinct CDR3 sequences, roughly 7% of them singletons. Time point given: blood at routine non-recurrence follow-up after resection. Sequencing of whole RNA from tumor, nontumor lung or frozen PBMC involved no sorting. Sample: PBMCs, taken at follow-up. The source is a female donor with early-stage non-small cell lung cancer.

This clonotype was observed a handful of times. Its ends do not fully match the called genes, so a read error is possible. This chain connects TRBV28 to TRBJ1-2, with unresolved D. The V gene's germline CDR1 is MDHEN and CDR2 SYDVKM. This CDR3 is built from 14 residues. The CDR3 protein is CASSFQRNNDGYTF. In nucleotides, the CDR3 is TGTGCCAGCAGTTTTCAGAGAAATAACGATGGCTACACCTTC.

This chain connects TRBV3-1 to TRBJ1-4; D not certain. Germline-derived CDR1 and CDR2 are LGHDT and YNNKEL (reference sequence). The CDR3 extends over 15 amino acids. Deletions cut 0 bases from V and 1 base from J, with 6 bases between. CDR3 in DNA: TGTGCCAGCAGCCAAGATCGACTAACTAATGAAAAACTGTTTTTT. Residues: CASSQDRLTNEKLFF.

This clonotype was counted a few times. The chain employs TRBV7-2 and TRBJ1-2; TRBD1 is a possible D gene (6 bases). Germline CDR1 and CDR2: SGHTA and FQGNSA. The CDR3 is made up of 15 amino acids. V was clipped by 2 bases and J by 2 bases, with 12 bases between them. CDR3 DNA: TGTGCCAGCAGCTTACGGCAGGGGCTAAACTATGGCTACACCTTC. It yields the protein CASSLRQGLNYGYTF.

The CDR3: CASSPRPTGGANTGELFF. CDR3 DNA sequence: TGTGCCAGCTCACCACGCCCGACAGGGGGCGCGAACACCGGGGAGCTGTTTTTT. The genes are TRBV18 and TRBJ2-2, with TRBD1 identical over 10 bases. V shed 1 base, J shed 0 bases, and the junction held 5 bases outside the gene matches. The CDR3 extends over 18 amino acids. Per the germline V gene, CDR1 is KGHSH and CDR2 is LQKENI. Full variable domain (outside the CDR3, taken from reference TRBV18 and TRBJ2-2): NAGVMQNPRHLVRRRGQEARLRCSPMKGHSHVYWYRQLPEEGLKFMVYLQKENIIDESGMPKERFSAEFPKEGPSILRIQQVVRGDSAAYFCASSPRPTGGANTGELFFGEGSRLTVL.

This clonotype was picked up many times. CDR3 nucleotides: TGCGCCAGCAGCTCCCGACAGGGGGCTACTGGGGGTGAAGCTTTCTTT. Its protein is CASSSRQGATGGEAFF. The chain recombines TRBV5-1 with TRBJ1-1; 10 bases match TRBD1. Germline values: CDR1 SGHRS, CDR2 YFSETQ. The CDR3 is made up of 16 amino acids. V shed 3 bases, J shed 7 bases, and the junction held 12 bases outside the gene matches.

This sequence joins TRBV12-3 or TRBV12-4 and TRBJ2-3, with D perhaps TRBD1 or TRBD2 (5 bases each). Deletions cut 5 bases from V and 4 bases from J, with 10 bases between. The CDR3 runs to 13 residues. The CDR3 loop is CASSPRGADTQYF. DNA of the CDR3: TGTGCCAGCAGTCCTCGAGGGGCAGATACGCAGTATTTT.

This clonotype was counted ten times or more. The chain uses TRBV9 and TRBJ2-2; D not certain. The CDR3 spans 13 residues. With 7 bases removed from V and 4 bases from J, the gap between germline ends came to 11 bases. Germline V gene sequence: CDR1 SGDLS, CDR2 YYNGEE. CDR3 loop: CASSPGGTGELFF. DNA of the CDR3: TGTGCCAGCTCTCCAGGCGGCACCGGGGAGCTGTTTTTT. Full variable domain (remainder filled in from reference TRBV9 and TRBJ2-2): DSGVTQTPKHLITATGQRVTLRCSPRSGDLSVYWYQQSLDQGLQFLIQYYNGEERAKGNILERFSAQQFPDLHSELNLSSLELGDSALYFCASSPGGTGELFFGEGSRLTVL.

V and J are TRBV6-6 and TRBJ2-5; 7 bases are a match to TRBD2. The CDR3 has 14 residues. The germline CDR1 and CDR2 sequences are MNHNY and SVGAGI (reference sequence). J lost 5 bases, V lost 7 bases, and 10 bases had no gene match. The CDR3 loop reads CASTYTGGGETQYF. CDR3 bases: TGTGCCAGCACCTACACGGGAGGAGGGGAGACCCAGTACTTC.

CDR3 coding DNA: TGTGCCAGCTCACCCTACCGCATGAACACTGAAGCTTTCTTT. Protein product: CASSPYRMNTEAFF. V gene TRBV18 combines with J gene TRBJ1-1; D uncertain. V lost 3 bases and J lost 0, with 8 bases in between. Germline lookup yields CDR1 KGHSH and CDR2 LQKENI. The CDR3 totals 14 residues.

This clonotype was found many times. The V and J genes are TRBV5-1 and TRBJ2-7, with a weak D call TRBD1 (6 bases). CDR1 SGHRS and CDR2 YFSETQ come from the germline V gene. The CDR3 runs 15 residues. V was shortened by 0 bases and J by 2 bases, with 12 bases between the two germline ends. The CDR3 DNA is TGCGCCAGCAGCTTGGGCCGGACAGCGACCTACGAGCAGTACTTC. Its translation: CASSLGRTATYEQYF.

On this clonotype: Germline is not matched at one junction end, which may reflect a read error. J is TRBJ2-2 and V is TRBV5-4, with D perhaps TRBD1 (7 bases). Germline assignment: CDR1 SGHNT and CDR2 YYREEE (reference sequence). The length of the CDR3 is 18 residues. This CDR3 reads CVSIPSWRGPENTGELFF. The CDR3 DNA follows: TGTGTCAGCATCCCTTCCTGGAGGGGGCCAGAGAACACCGGGGAGCTGTTTTTT. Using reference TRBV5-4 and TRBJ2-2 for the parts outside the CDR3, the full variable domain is ETGVTQSPTHLIKTRGQQVTLRCSSQSGHNTVSWYQQALGQGPQFIFQYYREEENGRGNFPPRFSGLQFPNYSSELNVNALELDDSALYLCVSIPSWRGPENTGELFFGEGSRLTVL.

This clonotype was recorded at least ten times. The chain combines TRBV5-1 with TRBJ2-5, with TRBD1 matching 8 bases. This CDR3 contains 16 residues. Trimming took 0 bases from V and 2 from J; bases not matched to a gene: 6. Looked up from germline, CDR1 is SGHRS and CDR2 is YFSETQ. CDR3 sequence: CASSLGTGMAQETQYF. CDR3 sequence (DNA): TGCGCCAGCAGCTTGGGGACAGGGATGGCTCAAGAGACCCAGTACTTC. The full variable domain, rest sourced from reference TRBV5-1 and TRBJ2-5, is KAGVTQTPRYLIKTRGQQVTLSCSPISGHRSVSWYQQTPGQGLQFLFEYFSETQRNKGNFPGRFSGRQFSNSRSEMNVSTLELGDSALYLCASSLGTGMAQETQYFGPGTRLLVL.

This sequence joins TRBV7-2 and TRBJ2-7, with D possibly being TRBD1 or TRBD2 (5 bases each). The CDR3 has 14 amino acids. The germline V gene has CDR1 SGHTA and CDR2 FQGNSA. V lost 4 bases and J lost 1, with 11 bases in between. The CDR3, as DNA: TGTGCCAGCAGCTCGGACGGGACGTCCTACGAGCAGTACTTC. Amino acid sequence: CASSSDGTSYEQYF.

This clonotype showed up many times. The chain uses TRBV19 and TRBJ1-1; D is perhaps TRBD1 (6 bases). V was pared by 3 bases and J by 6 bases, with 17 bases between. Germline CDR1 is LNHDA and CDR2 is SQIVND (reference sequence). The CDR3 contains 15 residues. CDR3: CASSISLGASSEAFF. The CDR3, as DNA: TGTGCCAGTAGTATCTCTTTGGGGGCGTCCTCTGAAGCTTTCTTT.

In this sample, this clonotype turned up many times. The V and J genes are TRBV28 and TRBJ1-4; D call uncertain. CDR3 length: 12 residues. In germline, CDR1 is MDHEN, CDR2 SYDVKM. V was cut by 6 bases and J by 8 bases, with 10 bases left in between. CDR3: CASSRLGEKLFF. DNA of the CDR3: TGTGCCAGCAGCCGGCTAGGGGAAAAACTGTTTTTT.